This T cell receptor beta chain was sequenced for a study of glioma-infiltrating T cells after dendritic cell vaccination. This clone was seen just once. The data were produced by immunoSEQ multiplex PCR, yet TCRdb's version contains in-frame clones alone and is incomplete. The sample has 65,000 or so clones; roughly 86% are singletons. Germline V gene sequence: CDR1 LNHDA, CDR2 SQIVND (reference sequence). Trimming removed 5 bases at V and 5 bases at J, with 16 bases between. There are 14 residues in the CDR3. Time point noted: after dendritic cell vaccination, including at tumor progression/relapse.

The receptor's source is a human donor with glioblastoma. The V gene is TRBV19, the J gene TRBJ2-7; tentatively, D is TRBD1 (6 bases). The material was blood, obtained after dendritic cell vaccination. CDR3 coding DNA: TGTGCCAGTAGTGTAAGGCAGGGGTCGGACGAGCAGTACTTC. This encodes CASSVRQGSDEQYF.